Listed below are T cell receptor beta chains from one sample, sequenced in a study of blood T cell repertoires in COVID-19. Assay: immunoSEQ multiplex PCR; the TCRdb copy retains only in-frame clones and omits some. The sample has 250,000 to 400,000 clones; about 90% are singletons. Material: peripheral blood. All receptors come from a woman younger than 45 with COVID-19, enrolled during active disease. CDR3s include the opening cysteine and the closing phenylalanine or tryptophan. D genes are given only for firm matches. Some rows mark clone size as missing; the rest say once, few, many or name a class of expanded clone.

clone_size j_call v_call d_call cdr3_aa cdr3_nt
. TRBJ1-1 TRBV19 . CASKVGRGVTEAFF TGTGCCAGTAAGGTAGGCAGGGGAGTCACTGAAGCTTTCTTT
. TRBJ1-2 TRBV5-1 . CASSLEAQGGGYTF TGCGCCAGCAGCTTGGAGGCCCAGGGTGGCGGCTACACCTTC
. TRBJ1-1 TRBV7-9 . CASSLASMNTEAFF TGTGCCAGCAGCTTAGCGTCCATGAACACTGAAGCTTTCTTT
. TRBJ2-7 TRBV28 . CASSLNGSPVERYF TGTGCCAGCAGTTTAAACGGGAGCCCCGTGGAAAGGTACTTC
. TRBJ1-5 TRBV30 TRBD1 CAWRPWTGSLGNQPQHF TGTGCCTGGAGACCCTGGACAGGGAGCCTCGGGAATCAGCCCCAGCATTTT
. TRBJ1-2 TRBV4-2 . CASSQGGGREYDYTF TGTGCCAGCAGCCAAGGGGGAGGGAGGGAGTATGACTACACCTTC
. TRBJ1-5 TRBV5-6 . CASSLRGIGNQPQHF TGTGCCAGCAGCTTGAGAGGGATCGGCAATCAGCCCCAGCATTTT
once TRBJ1-6 TRBV7-2 . CASSLSRELNSPLHF TGTGCCAGCAGCCTTTCCCGGGAACTAAATTCACCCCTCCACTTT
. TRBJ2-5 TRBV6-6 . CASSYSGGLGETQYF TGTGCCAGCAGTTACTCCGGGGGGCTGGGGGAGACCCAGTACTTC
few TRBJ2-7 TRBV6-5 TRBD2 CASMAGGSHEQYF TGTGCCAGTATGGCGGGAGGGTCCCACGAGCAGTACTTC
. TRBJ1-1 TRBV5-6 TRBD1 CASSRRDSYTEAFF TGTGCCAGCAGCCGCCGGGACAGTTACACTGAAGCTTTCTTT
. TRBJ2-7 TRBV29-1 TRBD2 CSVVGGNEQYF TGCAGCGTTGTCGGGGGGAACGAGCAGTACTTC
. TRBJ1-2 TRBV4-1 . CASSQEAGNRYGYTF TGCGCCAGCAGCCAAGAGGCAGGGAATAGGTATGGCTACACCTTC
. TRBJ1-6 TRBV9 . CASSGRAGAGNSPLHF TGTGCCAGCAGCGGACGTGCAGGGGCTGGTAATTCACCCCTCCACTTT
few TRBJ2-7 TRBV5-4 . CASSLDQGGFYEQYF TGTGCCAGCAGCTTGGACCAAGGCGGATTCTACGAGCAGTACTTC
. TRBJ1-5 TRBV4-1 . CASSPDINQPQHF TGCGCCAGCAGCCCCGACATAAATCAGCCCCAGCATTTT
. TRBJ2-3 TRBV24-1 . CATSDLAGLTQYF TGTGCCACCAGTGACCTCGCGGGCCTTACGCAGTATTTT
few TRBJ1-2 TRBV5-1 TRBD1 CASSLGGQVVDGYTF TGCGCCAGCAGCTTGGGGGGACAGGTCGTTGATGGCTACACCTTC
. TRBJ2-7 TRBV4-1 TRBD2 CASSQDLSTSTSYEQYF TGCGCCAGCAGCCAAGACCTTTCGACTAGCACTAGCTACGAGCAGTACTTC
few TRBJ2-6 TRBV11-1 . CASRAYSGANVLTF TGTGCCAGCCGAGCCTACTCTGGGGCCAACGTCCTGACTTTC
. TRBJ1-1 TRBV29-1 . CSVEGQTEAFF TGCAGCGTTGAAGGTCAGACTGAAGCTTTCTTT
. TRBJ1-1 TRBV11-2 . CASNKEGVGTRTTEAFF TGTGCCAGCAACAAAGAGGGTGTCGGAACTCGGACCACTGAAGCTTTCTTT
once TRBJ2-3 TRBV21-1 . CASSRGLARKPDTQYF TGTGCCAGCAGCAGAGGACTAGCGCGCAAACCAGATACGCAGTATTTT
. TRBJ2-4 TRBV27 TRBD2 CASSDLGLEDIQYF TGTGCCAGCAGTGATTTGGGACTAGAAGACATTCAGTACTTC
. TRBJ1-1 TRBV6-5 . CASSYAMDSTEAFF TGTGCCAGCAGTTACGCTATGGACAGCACTGAAGCTTTCTTT
. TRBJ2-2 TRBV5-4 TRBD1 CASSKGQGATGELFF TGTGCCAGCAGCAAAGGACAGGGGGCGACCGGGGAGCTGTTTTTT
. TRBJ1-1 TRBV7-9 TRBD1 CASSVQGSGAFF TGTGCCAGCAGCGTACAGGGGTCTGGGGCTTTCTTT
. TRBJ2-7 TRBV29-1 TRBD2 CSVRSGRFYEQYF TGCAGCGTTCGAAGCGGGAGGTTCTACGAGCAGTACTTC
many TRBJ1-6 TRBV5-5 . CASSLSGGGKSPLHF TGTGCCAGCAGCTTGAGTGGTGGGGGGAAATCACCCCTCCACTTT
. TRBJ1-1 TRBV19 . CASRTGAGAFF TGTGCCAGTAGAACTGGAGCGGGGGCTTTCTTT
many TRBJ2-1 TRBV5-1 TRBD2 CASSLEGLALGDEQFF TGCGCCAGCAGCTTGGAGGGACTAGCGTTGGGGGATGAGCAGTTCTTC
. TRBJ2-7 TRBV3-1/TRBV3-2 . CASSQAQGHYEQYF TGTGCCAGCAGCCAAGCTCAGGGACATTACGAGCAGTACTTC
. TRBJ1-1 TRBV5-1 . CASSLESNTEAFF TGCGCCAGCAGCTTGGAATCTAATACTGAAGCTTTCTTT
. TRBJ1-1 TRBV18 . CASSLDAAANTEAFF TGTGCCAGCTCACTTGACGCGGCGGCGAACACTGAAGCTTTCTTT
. TRBJ1-1 TRBV3-1/TRBV3-2 . CASSQDRVTEAFF TGTGCCAGCAGCCAAGACAGGGTCACTGAAGCTTTCTTT
. TRBJ1-1 TRBV11-2 . CASSFPQKIEAFF TGTGCCAGCAGCTTCCCCCAGAAGATTGAAGCTTTCTTT
. TRBJ1-1 TRBV10-3 . CAISEPARGNTEAFF TGTGCCATCAGTGAGCCGGCCAGAGGGAACACTGAAGCTTTCTTT
. TRBJ1-4 TRBV28 TRBD1 CASSFPGQGEEKLFF TGTGCCAGCAGTTTTCCGGGACAGGGGGAGGAAAAACTGTTTTTT
few TRBJ2-7 TRBV10-3 TRBD2 CAISDLASGRAGEQYF TGTGCCATCAGTGATCTGGCTAGCGGGAGGGCCGGAGAGCAGTACTTC
. TRBJ1-2 TRBV5-1 TRBD1 CASSLAEGASGEGYTF TGCGCCAGCAGCTTGGCGGAGGGGGCAAGCGGAGAAGGCTACACCTTC
. TRBJ2-7 TRBV27 TRBD2 CASGPLAGALYEQYF TGTGCCAGCGGACCACTAGCGGGAGCTCTTTACGAGCAGTACTTC
. TRBJ2-3 TRBV19 . CASSILGDTQYF TGTGCCAGTAGTATTCTAGGAGATACGCAGTATTTT
. TRBJ1-6 TRBV9 . CASSVDWSSPLHF TGTGCCAGCAGCGTAGATTGGAGTTCACCCCTCCACTTT
. TRBJ2-1 TRBV3-1/TRBV3-2 TRBD2 CASSLRTSGSYNEQFF TGTGCCAGCAGCCTTCGGACTAGCGGGAGCTACAATGAGCAGTTCTTC
. TRBJ2-2 TRBV2 . CASSEAGRGPGELFF TGTGCCAGCAGTGAAGCCGGTAGGGGCCCCGGGGAGCTGTTTTTT
. TRBJ1-6 TRBV4-1 . CASSQDPRTELNSPLHF TGCGCCAGCAGCCAAGATCCGCGGACAGAACTCAATTCACCCCTCCACTTT
few TRBJ1-2 TRBV10-3 . CAISESIQQADGYTF TGTGCCATCAGTGAGTCGATCCAACAGGCAGATGGCTACACCTTC
. TRBJ2-5 TRBV5-1 TRBD2 CASSLGASGSETQYF TGCGCCAGCAGCTTGGGGGCTAGCGGGAGTGAGACCCAGTACTTC
. TRBJ1-2 TRBV5-1 . CASSSSPSSGSGYTF TGCGCCAGCAGCTCGTCACCATCCTCGGGGAGTGGCTACACCTTC
. TRBJ2-1 TRBV5-4 . CASSLVGNDGEQFF TGTGCCAGCAGCTTGGTCGGGAACGACGGTGAGCAGTTCTTC